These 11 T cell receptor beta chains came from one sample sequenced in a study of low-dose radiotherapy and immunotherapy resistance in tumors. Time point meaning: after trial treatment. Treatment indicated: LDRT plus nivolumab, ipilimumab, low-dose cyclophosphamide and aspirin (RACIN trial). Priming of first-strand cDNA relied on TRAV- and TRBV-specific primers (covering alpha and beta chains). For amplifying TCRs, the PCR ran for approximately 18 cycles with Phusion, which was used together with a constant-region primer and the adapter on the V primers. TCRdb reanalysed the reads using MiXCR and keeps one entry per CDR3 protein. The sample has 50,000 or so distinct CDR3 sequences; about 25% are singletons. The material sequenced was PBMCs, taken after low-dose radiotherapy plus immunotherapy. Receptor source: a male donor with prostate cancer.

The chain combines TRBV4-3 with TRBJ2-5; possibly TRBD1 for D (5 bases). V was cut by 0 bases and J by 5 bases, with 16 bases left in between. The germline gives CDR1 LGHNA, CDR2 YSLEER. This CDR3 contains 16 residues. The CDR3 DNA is TGCGCCAGCAGCCAAGAAGGCGCAGGGATTGTGGAGACCCAGTACTTC. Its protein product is CASSQEGAGIVETQYF.

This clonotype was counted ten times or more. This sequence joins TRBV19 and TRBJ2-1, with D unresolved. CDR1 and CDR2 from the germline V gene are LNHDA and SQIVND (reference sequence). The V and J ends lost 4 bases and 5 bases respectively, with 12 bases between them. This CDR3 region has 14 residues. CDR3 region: CASSKDPGNNEQFF. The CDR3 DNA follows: TGTGCCAGTAGTAAGGATCCAGGCAACAATGAGCAGTTCTTC.

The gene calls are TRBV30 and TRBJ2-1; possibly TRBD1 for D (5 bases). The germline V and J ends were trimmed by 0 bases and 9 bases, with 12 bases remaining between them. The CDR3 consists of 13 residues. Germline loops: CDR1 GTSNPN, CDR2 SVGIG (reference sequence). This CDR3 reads CAWSVQGAGEQFF. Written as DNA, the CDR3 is TGTGCCTGGAGTGTACAAGGGGCAGGTGAGCAGTTCTTC.

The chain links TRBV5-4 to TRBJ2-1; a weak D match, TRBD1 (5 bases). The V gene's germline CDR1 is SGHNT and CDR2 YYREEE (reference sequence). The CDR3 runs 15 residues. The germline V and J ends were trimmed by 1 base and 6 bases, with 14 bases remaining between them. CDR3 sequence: CASSLISRQGNEQFF. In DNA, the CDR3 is TGTGCCAGCAGCTTGATTTCGCGGCAGGGCAATGAGCAGTTCTTC. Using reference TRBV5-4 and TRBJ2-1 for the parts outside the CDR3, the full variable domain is ETGVTQSPTHLIKTRGQQVTLRCSSQSGHNTVSWYQQALGQGPQFIFQYYREEENGRGNFPPRFSGLQFPNYSSELNVNALELDDSALYLCASSLISRQGNEQFFGPGTRLTVL.

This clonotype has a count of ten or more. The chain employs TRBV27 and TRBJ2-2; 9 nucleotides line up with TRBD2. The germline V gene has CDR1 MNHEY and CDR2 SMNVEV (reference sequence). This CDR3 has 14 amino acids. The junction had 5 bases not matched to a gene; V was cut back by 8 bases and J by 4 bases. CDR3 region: CASFSSGVTGELFF. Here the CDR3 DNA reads TGTGCCAGCTTTTCTAGCGGGGTCACCGGGGAGCTGTTTTTT.

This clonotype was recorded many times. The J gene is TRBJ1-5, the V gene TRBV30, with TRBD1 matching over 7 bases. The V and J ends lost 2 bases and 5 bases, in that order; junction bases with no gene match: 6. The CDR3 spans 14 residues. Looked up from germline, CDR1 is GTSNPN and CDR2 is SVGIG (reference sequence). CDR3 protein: CAWSRGQEYQPQHF. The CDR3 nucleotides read TGTGCCTGGAGTCGAGGACAGGAGTATCAGCCCCAGCATTTT.

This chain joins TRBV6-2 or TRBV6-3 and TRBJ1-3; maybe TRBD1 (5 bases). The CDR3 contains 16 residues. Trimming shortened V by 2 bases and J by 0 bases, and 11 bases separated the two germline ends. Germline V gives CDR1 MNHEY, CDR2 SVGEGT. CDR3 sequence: CASSYAGPDSGNTIYF. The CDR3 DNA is TGTGCCAGCAGTTACGCGGGGCCAGACTCTGGAAACACCATATATTTT.

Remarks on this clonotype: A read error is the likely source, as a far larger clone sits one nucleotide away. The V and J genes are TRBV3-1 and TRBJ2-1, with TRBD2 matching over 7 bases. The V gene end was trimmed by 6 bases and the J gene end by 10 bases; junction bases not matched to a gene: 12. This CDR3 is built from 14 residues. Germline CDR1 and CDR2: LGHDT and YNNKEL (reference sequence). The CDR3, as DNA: TGTGCCAGCAGTCATAGCCCGAGGGAGGGCGAGCAGTTCTTC. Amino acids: CASSHSPREGEQFF.

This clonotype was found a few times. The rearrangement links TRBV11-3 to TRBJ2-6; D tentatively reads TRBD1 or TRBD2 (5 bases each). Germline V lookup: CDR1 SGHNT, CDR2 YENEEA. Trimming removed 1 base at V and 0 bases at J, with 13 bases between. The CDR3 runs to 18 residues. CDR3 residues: CASSLAPGRGSGANVLTF. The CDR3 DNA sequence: TGTGCCAGCAGCTTAGCCCCGGGACGTGGCTCTGGGGCCAACGTCCTGACTTTC.

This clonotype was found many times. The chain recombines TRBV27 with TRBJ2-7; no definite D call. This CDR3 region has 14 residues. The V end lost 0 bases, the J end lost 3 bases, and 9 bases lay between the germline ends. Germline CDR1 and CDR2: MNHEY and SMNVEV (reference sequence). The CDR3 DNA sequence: TGTGCCAGCAGTTTATCCGGGCCCCACTACGAGCAGTACTTC. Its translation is CASSLSGPHYEQYF.

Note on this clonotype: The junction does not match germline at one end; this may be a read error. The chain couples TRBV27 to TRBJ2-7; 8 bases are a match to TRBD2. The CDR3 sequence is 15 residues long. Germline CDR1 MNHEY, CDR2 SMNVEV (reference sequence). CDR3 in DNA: TGTGTCAGCAGTTTTGGGGCTAGCGGGCTCTACGAGCAGTACTTC. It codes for CVSSFGASGLYEQYF.